A single sample is the source of the 23 T cell receptor beta chains below, sequenced in a study of T cell responses to AZD1222 COVID-19 vaccine. Sequenced by immunoSEQ multiplex PCR; TCRdb stores in-frame clones only, minus some. The table has some 110,000 clones, about 92% seen once. The sample in question was peripheral blood, obtained 28 days after the second AZD1222 dose. The receptor set was obtained from an adult who received the AZD1222 COVID-19 vaccine.

J is TRBJ1-6 and V is TRBV7-9; no reliable D call. Per germline, CDR1 SEHNR and CDR2 FQNEAQ (reference sequence). Trimming removed 5 bases at V and 2 bases at J, with 13 bases between. The CDR3 has 16 residues. CDR3 nucleotide sequence: TGTGCCAGCAGCACAAGGGTAACCCCCTATAATTCACCCCTCCACTTT. It yields the protein CASSTRVTPYNSPLHF. The complete variable domain, with remaining parts taken from reference TRBV7-9 and TRBJ1-6, reads DTGVSQNPRHKITKRGQNVTFRCDPISEHNRLYWYRQTLGQGPEFLTYFQNEAQLEKSRLLSDRFSAERPKGSFSTLEIQRTEQGDSAMYLCASSTRVTPYNSPLHFGNGTRLTVT.

V and J are TRBV4-3 and TRBJ1-6; D perhaps matches TRBD1 (6 bases). The CDR3 spans 15 residues. The V gene's germline CDR1 is LGHNA and CDR2 YSLEER. The V gene lost 1 base and the J gene lost 6 bases, with 10 bases spanning the gap. CDR3 coding DNA: TGCGCCAGCAGCCAAGGCAGGGGAGGTAATTCACCCCTCCACTTT. It encodes CASSQGRGGNSPLHF.

The chain is built from TRBV2 and TRBJ2-1; 9 positions agree with TRBD1. The CDR3 extends over 13 amino acids. Losses at the gene ends were 5 bases for V and 9 bases for J; bases not matched to a gene: 5. Per the germline V gene, CDR1 is SNHLY and CDR2 is FYNNEI. CDR3 sequence (DNA): TGTGCCAGCAGTTGGGGACAGGGAGGTGAGCAGTTCTTC. Encoded protein: CASSWGQGGEQFF.

The CDR3 DNA sequence: TGTGCCAGCAGCCGACCACGGGATTTCCCCTACGAGCAGTACTTC. It codes for CASSRPRDFPYEQYF. The chain employs TRBV7-8 and TRBJ2-7; D is possibly TRBD2 (5 bases). The CDR3 is 15 residues long. V shed 5 bases and J shed 2 bases, with 16 bases lying between them. Looked up from germline, CDR1 is SGHVS and CDR2 is FQNEAQ.

The count of this clone is one. V and J are TRBV19 and TRBJ1-5; D gene uncertain. Germline loops: CDR1 LNHDA, CDR2 SQIVND (reference sequence). CDR3 length: 14 residues. V was shortened by 5 bases and J by 6 bases, with 14 bases between the two germline ends. In nucleotides, the CDR3 is TGTGCCAGTAGTGGGTCCGCTGGAGGTCAGCCCCAGCATTTT. Protein sequence: CASSGSAGGQPQHF.

The rearrangement links TRBV2 to TRBJ2-1; 7 bases fit TRBD2. CDR1 is SNHLY and CDR2 is FYNNEI in the germline V gene. V lost 2 bases and J lost 5; bases outside the gene matches: 6. The CDR3 has 15 residues. This CDR3 is CASSEISAGNNEQFF. DNA for the CDR3: TGTGCCAGCAGTGAAATTTCAGCGGGAAACAATGAGCAGTTCTTC.

This clone occurred a few times. The CDR3 bases are TGTGCCAGCAGAAGGACAGGGGGGGGAGATCAGCCCCAGCATTTT. Its translation: CASRRTGGGDQPQHF. The chain combines TRBV4-2 with TRBJ1-5; 10 bases fit TRBD1. Germline assignment: CDR1 LGHNA and CDR2 YNFKEQ. CDR3 length: 15 residues. J gave up 5 bases and V 6 bases, and 7 bases lay outside the gene matches.

The chain carries TRBV4-3 and TRBJ1-3; no reliable D call. Germline CDR1 LGHNA, CDR2 YSLEER. V was cut by 2 bases and J by 2 bases, with 4 bases left in between. This CDR3 is built from 13 residues. CDR3 sequence: CASSQTTGNTIYF. In nucleotides, the CDR3 is TGCGCCAGCAGCCAAACTACTGGAAACACCATATATTTT.

The genes are TRBV10-3 and TRBJ2-1; 9 bases map to TRBD2. The CDR3 consists of 14 residues. V was pared by 4 bases and J by 9 bases, with 7 bases of the junction left unmatched. CDR1 is ENHRY and CDR2 is SYGVKD in the germline V gene. In nucleotides, the CDR3 is TGTGCCATCAGTGTTAGACTAGCGGATGGTGAGCAGTTCTTC. Its translation: CAISVRLADGEQFF.

The chain employs TRBV4-3 and TRBJ2-2; weak D call: TRBD1 (5 bases). Trimming took 1 base from V and 4 from J, leaving 10 bases between them. The CDR3 is 15 amino acids. Germline V CDR1 and CDR2: LGHNA, YSLEER. CDR3 DNA: TGCGCCAGCAGCCAAGCCCGGCAGGGCACCGGGGAGCTGTTTTTT. Amino acid sequence: CASSQARQGTGELFF.

This chain joins TRBV7-9 and TRBJ2-7; D not resolved. CDR1 and CDR2 (germline): SEHNR, FQNEAQ (reference sequence). This CDR3 contains 13 residues. The V and J ends lost 3 bases and 1 base respectively, with 7 bases between them. CDR3 bases: TGTGCCAGCAGCTTCACTATTTCCTACGAGCAGTACTTC. This codes for CASSFTISYEQYF.

The chain has TRBV7-2 and TRBJ2-7; tentatively, D is TRBD2 (5 bases). CDR3 length: 13 amino acids. Germline lookup yields CDR1 SGHTA and CDR2 FQGNSA. The V and J ends lost 1 base and 7 bases respectively, with 11 bases between them. The CDR3: CASSLEGPGEQYF. DNA of the CDR3: TGTGCCAGCAGCTTAGAGGGCCCGGGGGAGCAGTACTTC.

This sequence joins TRBV4-3 and TRBJ1-1; D gene unclear. Germline V gene data show CDR1 as LGHNA and CDR2 as YSLEER. The CDR3 length is 14 residues. V lost 3 bases and J 1 base, leaving 9 bases between the germline ends. The CDR3 DNA is TGCGCCAGCAGCCAGGGCACGGCGAACACTGAAGCTTTCTTT. This sequence encodes CASSQGTANTEAFF.

The chain carries TRBV14 and TRBJ2-7, with D unclear. V was pared by 1 base and J by 4 bases, with 8 bases between. Germline V gene sequence: CDR1 SGHDN, CDR2 FVKESK. The CDR3 contains 13 residues. The CDR3 DNA is TGTGCCAGCAGCCAAGCCAACAAATACGAGCAGTACTTC. It translates to CASSQANKYEQYF.

The rearrangement links TRBV10-3 to TRBJ1-4, with D uncertain. Trimming pared 3 bases from V and 7 bases from J, leaving 12 bases between. The length of the CDR3 is 14 residues. Per the germline V gene, CDR1 is ENHRY and CDR2 is SYGVKD. CDR3 in DNA: TGTGCCATCAGTGAATATTTCTCTATTGAAAAACTGTTTTTT. Encoded protein: CAISEYFSIEKLFF.

V and J are TRBV9 and TRBJ1-2; D not certain. V was clipped by 4 bases and J by 4 bases, with 17 bases between them. Germline V gene sequence: CDR1 SGDLS, CDR2 YYNGEE. The CDR3 runs 15 residues. The CDR3 bases are TGTGCCAGCAGCCCTGCCTGGGAGGGCGGCTATGGCTACACCTTC. This sequence encodes CASSPAWEGGYGYTF.

This chain connects TRBV3-1 (or the pseudogene TRBV3-2) to TRBJ1-1; the D is unclear. The V end was cut by 2 bases, the J end by 5 bases, with 6 bases between. The CDR3 loop spans 12 amino acids. Germline CDR1 LGHDT, CDR2 YNNKEL (reference sequence). CDR3 in DNA: TGTGCCAGCAGCCAACGGGTTACTGAAGCTTTCTTT. Translation: CASSQRVTEAFF.

The rearrangement links TRBV24-1 to TRBJ2-2, with a weak D call TRBD1 (5 bases). CDR1 and CDR2 (germline): KGHDR, SFDVKD. Trimming removed 12 bases from V and 2 bases from J, with 15 bases in between. There are 14 residues in the CDR3. The CDR3 loop reads CAPGVGENTGELFF. DNA for the CDR3: TGTGCCCCCGGTGTAGGGGAAAACACCGGGGAGCTGTTTTTT.

This rearrangement joins TRBV9 to TRBJ2-5, with 8 positions matching TRBD1. Trimming at V came to 2 bases and at J to 5 bases, leaving 8 bases not matched to a gene. Germline loops: CDR1 SGDLS, CDR2 YYNGEE. The CDR3 sequence is 15 residues long. CDR3: CASSVGTGGWETQYF. The DNA of the CDR3 is TGTGCCAGCAGCGTCGGGACAGGAGGGTGGGAGACCCAGTACTTC.

This clone was counted a few times. This sequence joins TRBV6-2 or TRBV6-3 and TRBJ2-1, with 11 bases that match TRBD1. CDR1 is MNHEY and CDR2 is SVGEGT in the germline V gene. The trim removed 6 bases at V and 2 bases at J, leaving 12 bases unmatched. The CDR3 runs to 18 residues. The CDR3 region is CASSDRRTGGLPYNEQFF. The CDR3, as DNA: TGTGCCAGCAGCGACCGGCGGACAGGGGGCCTCCCCTACAATGAGCAGTTCTTC.

This chain uses TRBV3-1 (or the pseudogene TRBV3-2) with TRBJ1-6; 8 bases line up with TRBD1. The germline V gene encodes CDR1 LGHDT and CDR2 YNNKEL (reference sequence). V was clipped by 7 bases and J by 13 bases; unmatched bases: 12. This CDR3 has 14 residues. The CDR3 DNA sequence: TGTGCCAGCACCAGAGGACAGGGTGGCGGGCCCCTCCACTTT. Protein: CASTRGQGGGPLHF.

The V call is TRBV27, the J call TRBJ2-1; D possibly corresponds to TRBD1 (5 bases). V was cut by 1 base and J by 2 bases, with 9 bases left in between. Per germline, CDR1 MNHEY and CDR2 SMNVEV (reference sequence). The CDR3 totals 15 residues. As DNA, the CDR3 is TGTGCCAGCAGTTTATTCACAGGTGCCTACAATGAGCAGTTCTTC. Residues: CASSLFTGAYNEQFF.

CDR3 region: CASAGVVGYEQYF. The CDR3, as DNA: TGCGCCAGCGCGGGGGTAGTCGGGTACGAGCAGTACTTC. This chain joins TRBV5-1 and TRBJ2-7; 7 bases fit TRBD2. Germline V lookup: CDR1 SGHRS, CDR2 YFSETQ. V dropped 7 bases and J dropped 4; count of bases not matched to a gene: 8. The CDR3 length is 13 residues.